This entry lists 25 T cell receptor beta chains sequenced from one sample in a study of radiation and T cells in renal cell carcinoma. Stated time point: blood 2 weeks post-SBRT. Treatment given: 15 Gy SBRT to primary tumor, nephrectomy 4 weeks later. Assay: immunoSEQ multiplex PCR; the TCRdb copy retains only in-frame clones and omits some. The data contain roughly 150,000 clones, 87% of them singletons. This specimen was blood, taken from a patient whose treatment included radiotherapy and nephrectomy. The receptor set was obtained from a woman aged 45-60 years with renal cell carcinoma.

The chain employs TRBV16 and TRBJ2-2, with 8 bases fitting TRBD2. Germline trimming cut 4 bases from V and 1 base from J; bases unmatched to any gene: 8. CDR3 length: 17 residues. Germline values: CDR1 KGHSY, CDR2 FQNENV. CDR3 DNA sequence: TGTGCCAGCAGCCCTATTAGCGGGAAGCTGAACACCGGGGAGCTGTTTTTT. Translated, it gives CASSPISGKLNTGELFF.

The CDR3 nucleotides are TGTGCCAGCAGTGAATCTACCGCTGGTGAGCAGTTCTTC. Translation gives CASSESTAGEQFF. The chain couples TRBV6-1 to TRBJ2-1; D remains unclear. V shed 2 bases and J shed 9 bases, with 11 bases lying between them. CDR3 length equals 13 residues. Per germline, CDR1 MNHNS and CDR2 SASEGT.

This chain uses TRBV11-2 with TRBJ1-1; D unresolved. There are 11 residues in the CDR3. Between the trimmed V and J ends, which lost 3 bases and 3 bases, there was a span of 2 bases. Per germline, CDR1 SGHAT and CDR2 FQNNGV. CDR3 nucleotide sequence: TGTGCCAGCAGCTTCCACACTGAAGCTTTCTTT. This translates into CASSFHTEAFF.

The chain joins TRBV19 to TRBJ2-1, with 12 bases lining up with TRBD2. Germline lookup yields CDR1 LNHDA and CDR2 SQIVND (reference sequence). Germline trimming cut 6 bases from V and 13 bases from J; bases unmatched to any gene: 22. CDR3 size: 18 residues. In DNA form, the CDR3 reads TGTGCCAGTAGCACTACCCTCACGACTAGCGGGGGTCCCTTGGCCCAGTTCTTC. The encoded protein is CASSTTLTTSGGPLAQFF.

In DNA form, the CDR3 reads TGCAGCGCCAAGGGACTAGCCGATGAGCAGTTCTTC. Translating it yields CSAKGLADEQFF. This rearrangement joins TRBV29-1 to TRBJ2-1; 9 bases map to TRBD2. CDR3 size: 12 residues. V shed 7 bases and J 8 bases; nucleotides not matched to a gene: 6. CDR1 and CDR2 (germline): SQVTM, ANQGSEA.

The V call is TRBV4-1, the J call TRBJ1-5; D remains unclear. V was clipped by 1 base and J by 7 bases, with 14 bases between them. The germline CDR1 and CDR2 sequences are MGHRA and YSYEKL. The CDR3 is 15 amino acids. CDR3 coding DNA: TGCGCCAGCAGCCAAGTAAGGGAAACTAGGCAGCCCCAGCATTTT. This gives the protein CASSQVRETRQPQHF.

Only one count was recorded for this clone. In nucleotides, the CDR3 is TGTGCCAGCAGCTTGGACTACTCCTACAATGAGCAGTTCTTC. Translated: CASSLDYSYNEQFF. V and J are TRBV5-4 and TRBJ2-1; unclear D gene. This CDR3 comprises 14 residues. The V gene lost 0 bases and the J gene lost 0 bases, with 4 bases spanning the gap. The germline V gene encodes CDR1 SGHNT and CDR2 YYREEE (reference sequence).

Turning to this clone: This is likely a read error, given that the CDR3 carries no conserved phenylalanine or tryptophan at its end. The limits of the CDR3 on the DNA are not certain, so only TCRdb's listed CDR3 is given. The CDR3 sequence: CASSPGTRLGFSL. The chain links TRBV7-9 to TRBJ1-1. The CDR3 is 13 residues long, ends included. Per the germline V gene, CDR1 is SEHNR and CDR2 is FQNEAQ (reference sequence).

Details on this clone: Other DNA sequences in this sample translate to the same CDR3. The V call is TRBV5-1, the J call TRBJ2-1, with D perhaps matching TRBD1 (5 bases). V was pared by 0 bases and J by 4 bases, with 8 bases between. Looked up from germline, CDR1 is SGHRS and CDR2 is YFSETQ. The CDR3 length is 14 residues. CDR3 sequence: CASSLGQGYNEQFF. CDR3 in DNA: TGCGCCAGCAGCTTGGGGCAGGGTTACAATGAGCAGTTCTTC.

This clone appeared many times. The J gene is TRBJ2-5, the V gene TRBV7-6; tentative D call: TRBD1 (7 bases). Germline values: CDR1 SGHVS, CDR2 FNYEAQ. The CDR3 extends over 15 amino acids. V was shortened by 2 bases and J by 5 bases, with 15 bases between the two germline ends. The CDR3 nucleotides are TGTGCCAGCAGCTTATCAGGGGGGCCGTGGGAGACCCAGTACTTC. It translates to CASSLSGGPWETQYF.

The chain combines TRBV25-1 with TRBJ2-2, with unresolved D. The CDR3 extends over 18 amino acids. Germline assignment: CDR1 MGHDK and CDR2 SYGVNS. V gave up 2 bases and J gave up 4 bases, with 20 bases separating them. The CDR3: CASSELVLGIPGTGELFF. The CDR3 nucleotides read TGTGCCAGCAGTGAACTTGTGCTGGGAATTCCGGGCACCGGGGAGCTGTTTTTT.

The chain employs TRBV9 and TRBJ1-1, with D possibly TRBD1 on 5 matching bases. Germline V gene data show CDR1 as SGDLS and CDR2 as YYNGEE. This CDR3 spans 14 amino acids. Trimming took 3 bases from V and 4 from J, leaving 13 bases between them. The CDR3 is CASSAGPSGTEAFF. The CDR3 bases are TGTGCCAGCAGCGCGGGACCGTCGGGCACTGAAGCTTTCTTT.

The chain couples TRBV4-2 to TRBJ1-2; 8 nucleotides match TRBD1. Germline trimming cut 1 base from V and 6 bases from J; bases unmatched to any gene: 7. The CDR3 contains 15 residues. Per the germline V gene, CDR1 is LGHNA and CDR2 is YNFKEQ. CDR3 residues: CASSQGQGALDGYTF. The CDR3 nucleotides read TGTGCCAGCAGCCAAGGGCAGGGGGCCTTAGATGGCTACACCTTC.

This rearrangement joins TRBV7-3 to TRBJ2-3; 12 bases match TRBD2. V trimming: 4 bases; J trimming: 2 bases; junction bases outside the gene matches: 1. CDR3 length equals 15 residues. Germline V gives CDR1 SGHTA, CDR2 FQGTGA. The chain's CDR3 is CASSSSGGDTDTQYF. The CDR3 DNA sequence: TGTGCCAGCAGCTCTAGCGGGGGGGACACAGATACGCAGTATTTT.

CDR3 DNA sequence: TGTGCCAGCAGCTTAGTAAGAGGTCAGCGGGAGACCCAGTACTTC. Encoded protein: CASSLVRGQRETQYF. This rearrangement joins TRBV7-2 to TRBJ2-5; TRBD2 might be the D (5 bases). Per the germline V gene, CDR1 is SGHTA and CDR2 is FQGNSA. The length of the CDR3 is 15 residues. Trimming cost V 1 base and J 5 bases, with 14 bases left between them. The whole variable domain, remainder taken from reference TRBV7-2 and TRBJ2-5, is GAGVSQSPSNKVTEKGKDVELRCDPISGHTALYWYRQSLGQGLEFLIYFQGNSAPDKSGLPSDRFSAERTGGSVSTLTIQRTQQEDSAVYLCASSLVRGQRETQYFGPGTRLLVL.

The rearrangement uses TRBV30 and TRBJ1-5, with 8 bases aligning to TRBD1. With 1 base clipped from V and 1 base from J, the junction kept 3 bases outside the gene matches. Germline CDR1 GTSNPN, CDR2 SVGIG (reference sequence). The CDR3 consists of 15 residues. This CDR3 is CAWSADRDSNQPQHF. The CDR3 DNA follows: TGTGCCTGGAGTGCGGACAGGGACAGCAATCAGCCCCAGCATTTT. Drawing the rest from reference TRBV30 and TRBJ1-5, the complete variable domain is SQTIHQWPATLVQPVGSPLSLECTVEGTSNPNLYWYRQAAGRGLQLLFYSVGIGQISSEVPQNLSASRPQDRQFILSSKKLLLSDSGFYLCAWSADRDSNQPQHFGDGTRLSIL.

This rearrangement joins TRBV9 to TRBJ2-6; D is tentatively TRBD1 or TRBD2 (6 bases each). CDR1 SGDLS and CDR2 YYNGEE come from the germline V gene. This CDR3 has 19 residues. The ends were cut back, 3 bases at V and 2 bases at J, with 21 bases in the middle. Here the CDR3 reads CASSERRGRSGTGANVLTF. The DNA for the CDR3 is TGTGCCAGCAGCGAGAGACGGGGGCGGAGTGGAACTGGGGCCAACGTCCTGACTTTC.

This clone showed up just once. The rearrangement joins TRBV27 to TRBJ2-5; D possibly uses TRBD1 or TRBD2 (5 bases each). This CDR3 has 14 amino acids. Germline CDR1 is MNHEY and CDR2 is SMNVEV (reference sequence). Trimming took 4 bases from V and 5 from J, leaving 14 bases between them. CDR3 DNA sequence: TGTGCCAGCAGTTCCCTCCGGGGACCGGAGACCCAGTACTTC. Its translation: CASSSLRGPETQYF.

The chain uses TRBV4-1 and TRBJ2-7; 9 bases map to TRBD1. Per germline, CDR1 MGHRA and CDR2 YSYEKL. The CDR3 runs 16 residues. After removal of 0 bases from V and 2 bases from J, the junction contained 5 bases not matched to a gene. CDR3 nucleotide sequence: TGCGCCAGCAGCCAAGATTGGGGACAGGGACCCTACGAGCAGTACTTC. Its protein is CASSQDWGQGPYEQYF.

The J gene is TRBJ1-1, the V gene TRBV4-1, with D possibly TRBD1 on 6 matching bases. In germline, CDR1 is MGHRA, CDR2 YSYEKL. The CDR3 totals 15 residues. The V end was cut by 2 bases, the J end by 0 bases, with 10 bases between. CDR3 DNA sequence: TGCGCCAGCAGCCAAACTGCAGGGGTGAACACTGAAGCTTTCTTT. It specifies CASSQTAGVNTEAFF.

The chain has TRBV7-2 and TRBJ2-5, with TRBD2 matching 10 bases. CDR1 and CDR2 from the germline V gene are SGHTA and FQGNSA. The CDR3 is made up of 13 amino acids. Trimming took 6 bases from V and 2 from J; bases not matched to a gene: 0. The CDR3 spells CASRTSGQETQYF. In nucleotides, the CDR3 is TGTGCCAGCAGGACTAGCGGGCAAGAGACCCAGTACTTC.

This clone was counted between two and nine times. The V call is TRBV13, the J call TRBJ2-1; 7 bases agree with TRBD2. The CDR3 totals 14 residues. In germline, CDR1 is PRHDT, CDR2 FYEKMQ (reference sequence). The V segment lost 5 bases and the J segment 9 bases; nucleotides outside the gene matches: 10. CDR3 loop: CASSAGVPRGEQFF. The CDR3, as DNA: TGTGCCAGCAGCGCGGGGGTACCCCGTGGTGAGCAGTTCTTC. The full variable domain, completed using reference TRBV13 and TRBJ2-1, is AAGVIQSPRHLIKEKRETATLKCYPIPRHDTVYWYQQGPGQDPQFLISFYEKMQSDKGSIPDRFSAQQFSDYHSELNMSSLELGDSALYFCASSAGVPRGEQFFGPGTRLTVL.

V usage is TRBV6-1 and J usage is TRBJ2-7; D is possibly TRBD1 or TRBD2 (5 bases each). The germline V and J ends were trimmed by 2 bases and 3 bases, with 17 bases remaining between them. Germline V gives CDR1 MNHNS, CDR2 SASEGT. The CDR3 covers 16 residues. CDR3 DNA: TGTGCCAGCAGTGAACGGGAAAGGGGAATTAACTACGAGCAGTACTTC. Amino acids: CASSERERGINYEQYF.

V is TRBV5-1 and J is TRBJ2-5, with D hard to call. Germline V gene data show CDR1 as SGHRS and CDR2 as YFSETQ. This CDR3 comprises 15 residues. V lost 1 base and J 5 bases, leaving 15 bases between the germline ends. CDR3 sequence (DNA): TGCGCCAGCAGCTTGAATCCCTGGGTATGGGAGACCCAGTACTTC. Protein sequence: CASSLNPWVWETQYF. Complete variable domain (other parts from reference TRBV5-1 and TRBJ2-5): KAGVTQTPRYLIKTRGQQVTLSCSPISGHRSVSWYQQTPGQGLQFLFEYFSETQRNKGNFPGRFSGRQFSNSRSEMNVSTLELGDSALYLCASSLNPWVWETQYFGPGTRLLVL.

The V gene is TRBV4-2, the J gene TRBJ1-1; 8 nucleotides match TRBD1. CDR1 is LGHNA, CDR2 YNFKEQ, per germline. V lost 4 bases to trimming and J lost 5 bases; unmatched junction nucleotides: 9. This CDR3 contains 15 residues. The CDR3 region is CASSRLDREGTEAFF. The DNA of the CDR3 is TGTGCCAGCAGCCGATTGGACAGGGAGGGTACTGAAGCTTTCTTT.